This T cell receptor beta chain was profiled in a study of blood T cell repertoires in COVID-19. As for the study in general: Specimens from acute and convalescent COVID-19 originated in the United States, Italy and Spain. The analysed material was cDNA or gDNA that came from T cells, B-cell-depleted T cells, or PBMCs.

As processed by the authors: Estimated nucleated cell counts came from reference gene primer amplification. The repertoire was sequenced with immunoSEQ multiplex PCR; TCRdb's copy has only in-frame clones and lacks some. V, J and clone size reflect that table, while D and trimming were determined from the DNA. This table holds 110,000 to 150,000 clones, around 83% found once. The sequencing input was peripheral blood. This TCR was recovered from a woman over 75 with acute or convalescent COVID-19.

CDR3 nucleotides: TGTGCCAGCAGTGAAACGGGAGTCTATGGCTACACCTTC. Translating it yields CASSETGVYGYTF. This chain links TRBV6-1 with TRBJ1-2; D is unclear. This CDR3 is built from 13 residues. V gave up 2 bases and J gave up 4 bases, with 8 bases separating them. Germline V gene data show CDR1 as MNHNS and CDR2 as SASEGT.